A selection of T cell receptor beta chains follows, all from one sample in a study of spatial heterogeneity in lung cancer. Each CDR3 protein is one row after TCRdb ran MiXCR on the 5' RACE reads. Here the sample spans roughly 48,000 distinct CDR3 sequences, roughly 5% being singletons. The sequencing used PBMCs, collected at surgery. These receptors were obtained from a male donor with early-stage non-small cell lung cancer. CDR3s include the opening cysteine and the closing phenylalanine or tryptophan.

V	J	CDR3
TRBV20-1	TRBJ2-1	CSARRGAGRDEQFF
TRBV12-3/TRBV12-4	TRBJ2-2	CASRHASGRVGELFF
TRBV4-3	TRBJ2-2	CASSQESRPNTGELFF
TRBV7-9	TRBJ2-3	CATNTVGTGGESQYF
TRBV12-3/TRBV12-4	TRBJ1-6	CASSLTGLRSPLHF
TRBV29-1	TRBJ2-7	CSVGWDGPHEQYF
TRBV28	TRBJ2-3	CASSLISEDTQYF
TRBV5-1	TRBJ1-1	CASSAAGTRNTEAFF
TRBV7-6	TRBJ1-1	CASSPRDRATEAFF
TRBV12-3/TRBV12-4	TRBJ1-5	CASSLGVTQPQHF
TRBV3-1	TRBJ2-1	CASSQGTPSGEQFF
TRBV12-5	TRBJ2-1	CASGWGGSSYNEQFF
TRBV19	TRBJ2-3	CASSIDGYTDTQYF
TRBV28	TRBJ1-4	CASSFPGLSEKLFF
TRBV20-1	TRBJ2-2	CSAAAGLADMNTGELFF
TRBV7-9	TRBJ2-1	CASSLAISTNEQFF
TRBV20-1	TRBJ2-5	CSAYREGAQETQYF
TRBV4-1	TRBJ2-2	CASSQGGQGPNTGELFF
TRBV7-2	TRBJ2-1	CASSEPGTSSYEQFF
TRBV4-2	TRBJ2-7	CASSQSASGRGEQYF
TRBV14	TRBJ2-7	CASSQEVQSYEQYF
TRBV7-2	TRBJ2-1	CASSSPVGVHNEQFF
TRBV19	TRBJ2-5	CAQRQGRSGRGETQYF
TRBV6-5	TRBJ2-2	CASSPGTSLSAGELFF
TRBV2	TRBJ1-4	CASTVNWGEKLFF
TRBV28	TRBJ2-1	CASSLIGTQHEQFF
TRBV28	TRBJ2-7	CASSSRTGVQYNSYEQYF
TRBV4-1	TRBJ2-1	CASSRPGQGLVGEQFF
TRBV5-6	TRBJ2-2	CASSLALAGGRTGELFF
TRBV10-3	TRBJ1-5	CATTSAGDQPQHF
TRBV18	TRBJ2-1	CASSTGLEVEQFF
TRBV7-3	TRBJ2-1	CASSSGLANEQFF
TRBV5-1	TRBJ2-7	CASSFSGTGSYEQYF
TRBV20-1	TRBJ2-1	CSARDSRGSSLHEQFF
TRBV20-1	TRBJ2-1	CSARLAVRANEQFF
TRBV29-1	TRBJ2-3	CSVERPIAGHRDTQYF
TRBV30	TRBJ2-7	CAWSVTSGSRNEQYF
TRBV5-5	TRBJ1-5	CASSQDDYSNQPQHF
TRBV11-1	TRBJ2-5	CASSLAGGPEYF
TRBV28	TRBJ2-3	CASGSGARDTQYF
TRBV28	TRBJ2-5	CASSLGAGGPGETQYF
TRBV2	TRBJ2-2	CASSEEETANGGELFF
TRBV7-3	TRBJ2-3	CASSPRPPASGPDTQYF
TRBV12-3/TRBV12-4	TRBJ1-1	CASSLALNTEAFF
TRBV4-2	TRBJ2-7	CASSRYASGRAGIEQYF
TRBV6-5	TRBJ2-1	CASSYSPSGNEQFF
TRBV6-2/TRBV6-3	TRBJ1-2	CASSSTGNYGYTF
TRBV5-1	TRBJ1-2	CASSLEGYGYTF
TRBV6-5	TRBJ2-7	CVSRDSGYEQYF
TRBV5-1	TRBJ2-6	CASSLQGLFNSGANVLTF
TRBV28	TRBJ1-4	CASRSETGVAYEKLFF
TRBV28	TRBJ2-5	CASIPGLAPEAQYF
TRBV4-2	TRBJ1-1	CASSQPRRRNTEAFF
TRBV5-1	TRBJ1-1	CASSSDPGTEAFF
TRBV20-1	TRBJ2-3	CSARIRGGTDTQYF
TRBV7-9	TRBJ2-7	CASSPSGQSSYEQYF
TRBV28	TRBJ2-1	CASRQRSYNEQFF